A single sample is the source of the 10 T cell receptor beta chains below, sequenced in a study of CD8+CD57+ T cells in acquired aplastic anemia. Previously, flow cytometry had revealed CD8+CD57+ cell expansion in the patients chosen for sequencing. Genomic DNA, serving as template, underwent TCR beta VDJ and CDR3 profiling. TCRdb redid the calling of the reads with MiXCR, one entry per CDR3 protein. The table lists hundreds of thousands of distinct CDR3 sequences, around 30% of them singletons. Material for sequencing was sorted CD4+, CD8+, or CD8+CD57+ T cells (not recorded which) from PBMCs. The receptor set was obtained from a human donor with aplastic anemia.

This clonotype appeared many times. The V gene is TRBV29-1, the J gene TRBJ2-2; the D call may be TRBD1 or TRBD2 (5 bases each). V lost 5 bases and J lost 0, with 10 bases in between. The CDR3 covers 14 residues. Germline V gene sequence: CDR1 SQVTM, CDR2 ANQGSEA. CDR3 amino acids: CSVRDRANTGELFF. In nucleotides, the CDR3 is TGCAGCGTTAGGGACCGCGCGAACACCGGGGAGCTGTTTTTT.

This clonotype was counted between two and nine times. Germline is not matched at one junction end, which may reflect a read error. The chain employs TRBV2 and TRBJ2-3, with D possibly being TRBD1 (6 bases). Per the germline V gene, CDR1 is SNHLY and CDR2 is FYNNEI. The CDR3 consists of 17 residues. CDR3 loop: CASREGQLDPSTDTQYF. CDR3 sequence (DNA): TGTGCCAGCAGGGAAGGACAGTTAGACCCTAGCACAGATACGCAGTATTTT.

About this clonotype: This could be a read error, since a much larger clone is one nucleotide away. The J gene is TRBJ1-5, the V gene TRBV10-2, with a weak D call TRBD1 (6 bases). Per germline, CDR1 WSHSY and CDR2 SAAADI. The CDR3 extends over 14 amino acids. In nucleotides, the CDR3 is TGCGCCGGCAGTGATCAGGGGTTGGGACAGCCCCAGCATTTT. It codes for CAGSDQGLGQPQHF.

The rearrangement links TRBV15 to TRBJ1-1, with D possibly matching TRBD1 (6 bases). This CDR3 is built from 13 residues. Trimming removed 3 bases from V and 3 bases from J, with 8 bases in between. From germline, CDR1 is LNHNV and CDR2 YYDKDF (reference sequence). CDR3 nucleotides: TGTGCCACCAGCAGGAGGGGGGACACTGAAGCTTTCTTT. Its protein product is CATSRRGDTEAFF.

This clonotype was seen at least ten times. This sequence joins TRBV20-1 and TRBJ1-5; 8 bases agree with TRBD1. J gave up 5 bases and V 3 bases, and 3 bases lay outside the gene matches. CDR3 length: 13 residues. Germline CDR1 reads DFQATT; CDR2 reads SNEGSKA (reference sequence). CDR3 sequence reads: CSARDRVYQPQHF. The CDR3 nucleotides are TGCAGTGCTAGGGACAGGGTTTATCAGCCCCAGCATTTT.

This chain links TRBV10-3 with TRBJ1-1, with TRBD1 identical over 7 bases. Germline V gene lookup returns CDR1 ENHRY and CDR2 SYGVKD. V lost 6 bases and J lost 2; bases outside the gene matches: 6. CDR3 size: 14 residues. The DNA for the CDR3 is TGTGCCATCAGCGGGACAGAGGGAAACACTGAAGCTTTCTTT. As protein: CAISGTEGNTEAFF.

In the case of this clonotype: This may arise from a read error, as a much more abundant clone is one base away. This rearrangement joins TRBV9 to TRBJ1-2, with D possibly TRBD1 on 5 matching bases. CDR3 length: 15 residues. Germline V gives CDR1 SGDLS, CDR2 YYNGEE. As DNA, the CDR3 is TGTGCCGGCAGCGTAGGAGACAGCCTAAACTATGGCTACACCTTC. Its translation: CAGSVGDSLNYGYTF.

The gene calls are TRBV5-1 and TRBJ1-6; a possible D gene is TRBD1 (6 bases). In germline, CDR1 is SGHRS, CDR2 YFSETQ. There are 13 residues in the CDR3. Trimming stripped 5 bases from V and 8 bases from J, with 11 bases between. The DNA for the CDR3 is TGCGCCAGCAGAACACAGGGAGATTCACCCCTCCACTTT. Translating it yields CASRTQGDSPLHF. Complete variable domain (other parts from reference TRBV5-1 and TRBJ1-6): KAGVTQTPRYLIKTRGQQVTLSCSPISGHRSVSWYQQTPGQGLQFLFEYFSETQRNKGNFPGRFSGRQFSNSRSEMNVSTLELGDSALYLCASRTQGDSPLHFGNGTRLTVT.

This clonotype has at least ten counts. The chain joins TRBV9 to TRBJ2-7, with D unclear. Trimming stripped 0 bases from V and 2 bases from J, with 6 bases between. Germline V lookup: CDR1 SGDLS, CDR2 YYNGEE. The CDR3 is 13 amino acids. The CDR3 coding sequence is TGTGCCAGCAGCGTAGCGGCAACCTACGAGCAGTACTTC. It is translated as CASSVAATYEQYF.

CDR3 sequence: CASMFRNEQYF. CDR3 DNA sequence: TGTGCCAGTATGTTCAGGAATGAGCAGTACTTC. This chain links TRBV2 with TRBJ2-7; D is undetermined. In germline, CDR1 is SNHLY, CDR2 FYNNEI. V was shortened by 9 bases and J by 7 bases, with 13 bases between the two germline ends. This CDR3 comprises 11 residues. The full variable domain, its missing parts supplied by reference TRBV2 and TRBJ2-7, is EPEVTQTPSHQVTQMGQEVILRCVPISNHLYFYWYRQILGQKVEFLVSFYNNEISEKSEIFDDQFSVERPDGSNFTLKIRSTKLEDSAMYFCASMFRNEQYFGPGTRLTVT.